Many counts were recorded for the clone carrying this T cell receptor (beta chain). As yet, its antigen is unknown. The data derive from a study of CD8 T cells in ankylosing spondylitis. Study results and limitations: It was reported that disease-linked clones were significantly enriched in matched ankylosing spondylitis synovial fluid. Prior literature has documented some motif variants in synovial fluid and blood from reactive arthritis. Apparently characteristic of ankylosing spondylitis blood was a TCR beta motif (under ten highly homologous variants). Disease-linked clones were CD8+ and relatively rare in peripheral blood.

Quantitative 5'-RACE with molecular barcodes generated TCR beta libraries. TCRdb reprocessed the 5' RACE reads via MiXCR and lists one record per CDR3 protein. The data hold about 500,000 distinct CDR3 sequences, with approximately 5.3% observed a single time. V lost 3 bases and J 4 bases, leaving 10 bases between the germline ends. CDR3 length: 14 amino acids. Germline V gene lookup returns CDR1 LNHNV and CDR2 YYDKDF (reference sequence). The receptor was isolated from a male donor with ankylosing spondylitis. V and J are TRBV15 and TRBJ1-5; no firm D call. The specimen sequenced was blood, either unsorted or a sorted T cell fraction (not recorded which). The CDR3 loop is CATSSRRSNQPQHF. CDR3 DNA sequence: TGTGCCACCAGCAGTCGCCGGAGTAATCAGCCCCAGCATTTT.